The TCR beta chain under discussion was sequenced for a study of control samples from healthy donors and cancer patients. The method was immunoSEQ multiplex PCR; TCRdb's version includes in-frame clones alone and lacks a portion of them. The data show 150,000 or so clones, about nine tenths seen once. Per germline, CDR1 LNHDA and CDR2 SQIVND (reference sequence). With 3 bases removed from V and 2 bases from J, the gap between germline ends came to 13 bases. The CDR3 extends over 15 amino acids. Sequenced input: blood. The receptor was derived from a woman between 45 and 60 years old in good health. The chain carries TRBV19 and TRBJ1-2; a weak D match, TRBD1 (6 bases). CDR3 coding DNA: TGTGCCAGTAGTATGGGGGGCACGGCCAACTATGGCTACACCTTC. It is translated as CASSMGGTANYGYTF.